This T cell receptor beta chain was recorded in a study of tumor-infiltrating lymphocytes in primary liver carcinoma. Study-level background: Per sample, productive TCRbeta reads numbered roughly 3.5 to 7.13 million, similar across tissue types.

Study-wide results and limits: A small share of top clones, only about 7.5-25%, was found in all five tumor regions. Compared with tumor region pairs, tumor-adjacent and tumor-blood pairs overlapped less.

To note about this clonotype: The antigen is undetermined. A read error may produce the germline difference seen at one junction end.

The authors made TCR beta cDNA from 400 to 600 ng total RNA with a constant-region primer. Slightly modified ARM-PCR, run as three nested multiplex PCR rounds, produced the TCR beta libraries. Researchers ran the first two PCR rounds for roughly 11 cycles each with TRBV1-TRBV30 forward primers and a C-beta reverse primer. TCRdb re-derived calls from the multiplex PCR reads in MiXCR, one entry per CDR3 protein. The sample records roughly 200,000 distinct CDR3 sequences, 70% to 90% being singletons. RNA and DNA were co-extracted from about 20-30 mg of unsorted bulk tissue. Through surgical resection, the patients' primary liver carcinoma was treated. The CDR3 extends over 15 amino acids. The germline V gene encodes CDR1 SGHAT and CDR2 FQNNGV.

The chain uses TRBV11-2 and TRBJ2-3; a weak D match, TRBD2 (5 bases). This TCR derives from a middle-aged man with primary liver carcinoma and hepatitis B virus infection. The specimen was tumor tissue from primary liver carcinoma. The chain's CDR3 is CARSLTASSTDTLYF. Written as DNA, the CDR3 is TGTGCCAGGAGCTTGACGGCCTCTAGCACAGATACGCTATATTTT.